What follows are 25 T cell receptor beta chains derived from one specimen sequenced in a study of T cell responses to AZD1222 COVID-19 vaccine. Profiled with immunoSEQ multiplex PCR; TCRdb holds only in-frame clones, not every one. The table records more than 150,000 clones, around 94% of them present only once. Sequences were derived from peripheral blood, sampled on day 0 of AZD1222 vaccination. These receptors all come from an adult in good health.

This CDR3 is CASGRSGGGYNEQFF. The CDR3 nucleotides are TGCGCCAGCGGACGATCGGGAGGAGGGTACAATGAGCAGTTCTTC. The chain employs TRBV5-1 and TRBJ2-1, with 7 bases matching TRBD2. Germline trimming cut 7 bases from V and 4 bases from J; bases unmatched to any gene: 11. The CDR3 sequence is 15 residues long. The germline V gene encodes CDR1 SGHRS and CDR2 YFSETQ.

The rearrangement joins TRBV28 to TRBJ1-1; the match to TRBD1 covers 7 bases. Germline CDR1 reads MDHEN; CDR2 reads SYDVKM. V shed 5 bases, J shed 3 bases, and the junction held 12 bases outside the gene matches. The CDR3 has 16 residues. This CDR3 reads CASSQGVLTGDTEAFF. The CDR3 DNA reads TGTGCCAGCAGTCAGGGGGTTCTCACAGGGGACACTGAAGCTTTCTTT.

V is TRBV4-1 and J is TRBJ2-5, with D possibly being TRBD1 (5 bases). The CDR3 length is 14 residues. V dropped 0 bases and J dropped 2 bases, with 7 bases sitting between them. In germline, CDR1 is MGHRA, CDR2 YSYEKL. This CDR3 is CASSQEPGQETQYF. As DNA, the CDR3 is TGCGCCAGCAGCCAAGAACCAGGGCAAGAGACCCAGTACTTC.

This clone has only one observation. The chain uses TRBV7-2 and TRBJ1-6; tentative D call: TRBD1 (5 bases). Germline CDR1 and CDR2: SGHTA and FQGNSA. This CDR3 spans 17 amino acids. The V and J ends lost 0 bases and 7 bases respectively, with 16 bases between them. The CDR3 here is CASSLAFRGRENSPLHF. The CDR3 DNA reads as TGTGCCAGCAGCTTAGCTTTCCGGGGCAGGGAAAATTCACCCCTCCACTTT.

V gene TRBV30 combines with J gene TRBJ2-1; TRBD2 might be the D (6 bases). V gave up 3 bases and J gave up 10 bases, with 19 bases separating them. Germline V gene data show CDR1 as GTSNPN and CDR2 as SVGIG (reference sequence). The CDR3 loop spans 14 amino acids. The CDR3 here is CAWSPGLHYDEQFF. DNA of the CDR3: TGTGCCTGGAGCCCGGGACTCCATTATGACGAGCAGTTCTTC.

The chain's CDR3 is CATSRDRTSYEQYV. In DNA, the CDR3 is TGTGCCACCAGCAGAGATCGCACCTCCTACGAGCAGTACGTC. The V call is TRBV15, the J call TRBJ2-7, with D hard to call. The CDR3 runs to 14 residues. Trimming cost V 0 bases and J 0 bases, with 6 bases left between them. Germline assignment: CDR1 LNHNV and CDR2 YYDKDF (reference sequence).

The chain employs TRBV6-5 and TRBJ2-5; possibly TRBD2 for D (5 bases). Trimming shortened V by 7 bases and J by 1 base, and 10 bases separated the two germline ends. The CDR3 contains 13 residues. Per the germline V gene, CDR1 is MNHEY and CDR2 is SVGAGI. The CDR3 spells CASTPGFQETQYF. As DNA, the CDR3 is TGTGCCAGCACTCCGGGATTCCAAGAGACCCAGTACTTC.

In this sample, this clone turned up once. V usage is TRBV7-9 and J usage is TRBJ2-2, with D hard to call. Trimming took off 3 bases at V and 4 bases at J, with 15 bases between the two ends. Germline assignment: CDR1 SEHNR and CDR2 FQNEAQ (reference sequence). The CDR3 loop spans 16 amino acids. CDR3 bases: TGTGCCAGCAGCTTCTCCCAGGCGACGGGCACCGGGGAGCTGTTTTTT. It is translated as CASSFSQATGTGELFF.

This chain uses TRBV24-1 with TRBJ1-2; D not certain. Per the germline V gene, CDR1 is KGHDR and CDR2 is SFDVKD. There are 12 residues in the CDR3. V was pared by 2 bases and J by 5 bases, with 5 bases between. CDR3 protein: CATSDSYYGYTF. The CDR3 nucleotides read TGTGCCACCAGTGATTCCTATTATGGCTACACCTTC.

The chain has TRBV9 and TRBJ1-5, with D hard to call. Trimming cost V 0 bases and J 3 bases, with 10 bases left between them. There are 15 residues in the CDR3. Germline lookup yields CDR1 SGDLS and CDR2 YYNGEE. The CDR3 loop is CASSVGGSDNQPQHF. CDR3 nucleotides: TGTGCCAGCAGCGTAGGAGGCAGCGACAATCAGCCCCAGCATTTT.

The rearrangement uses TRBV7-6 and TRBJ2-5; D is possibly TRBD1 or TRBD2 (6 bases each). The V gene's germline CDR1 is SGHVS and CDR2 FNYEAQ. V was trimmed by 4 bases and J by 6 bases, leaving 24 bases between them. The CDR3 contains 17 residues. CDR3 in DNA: TGTGCCAGCAGCTCCCTTCTGGGGGGCGTTGTGGAAAAGACCCAGTACTTC. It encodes CASSSLLGGVVEKTQYF.

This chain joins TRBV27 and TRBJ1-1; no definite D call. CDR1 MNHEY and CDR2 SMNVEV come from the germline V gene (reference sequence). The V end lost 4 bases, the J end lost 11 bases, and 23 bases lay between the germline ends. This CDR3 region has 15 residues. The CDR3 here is CASSWSALKESEAFF. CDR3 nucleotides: TGTGCCAGCAGTTGGTCAGCACTGAAGGAGTCGGAGGCTTTCTTT.

CDR3: CASSPPGTGFHEQFF. The CDR3, as DNA: TGTGCCAGCAGCCCTCCCGGGACAGGGTTCCATGAGCAGTTCTTC. The chain couples TRBV11-1 to TRBJ2-1, with 9 bases lining up with TRBD1. The J segment lost 8 bases and the V segment lost 5 bases, leaving 10 bases of the junction unmatched. The CDR3 extends over 15 amino acids. From germline, CDR1 is SGHAT and CDR2 FQDESV (reference sequence).

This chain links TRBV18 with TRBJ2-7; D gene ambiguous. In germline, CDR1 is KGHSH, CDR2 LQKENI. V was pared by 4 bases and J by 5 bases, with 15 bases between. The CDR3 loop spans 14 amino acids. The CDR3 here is CASSLAGVSHEQYV. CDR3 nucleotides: TGTGCCAGCTCACTGGCCGGAGTTAGCCACGAGCAGTACGTC.

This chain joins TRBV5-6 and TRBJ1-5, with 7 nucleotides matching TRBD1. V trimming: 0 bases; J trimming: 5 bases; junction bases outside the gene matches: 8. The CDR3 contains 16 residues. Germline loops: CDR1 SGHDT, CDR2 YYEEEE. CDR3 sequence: CASSLARDRTYQPQHF. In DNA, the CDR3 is TGTGCCAGCAGCTTGGCCCGGGACAGAACCTATCAGCCCCAGCATTTT.

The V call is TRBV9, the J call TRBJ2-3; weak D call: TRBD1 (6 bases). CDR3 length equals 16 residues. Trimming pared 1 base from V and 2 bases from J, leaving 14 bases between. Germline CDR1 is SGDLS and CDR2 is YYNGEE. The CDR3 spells CASSVRGLGTTDTQYF. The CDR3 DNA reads TGTGCCAGCAGCGTAAGGGGGTTGGGGACCACAGATACGCAGTATTTT. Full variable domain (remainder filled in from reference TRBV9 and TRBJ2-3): DSGVTQTPKHLITATGQRVTLRCSPRSGDLSVYWYQQSLDQGLQFLIQYYNGEERAKGNILERFSAQQFPDLHSELNLSSLELGDSALYFCASSVRGLGTTDTQYFGPGTRLTVL.

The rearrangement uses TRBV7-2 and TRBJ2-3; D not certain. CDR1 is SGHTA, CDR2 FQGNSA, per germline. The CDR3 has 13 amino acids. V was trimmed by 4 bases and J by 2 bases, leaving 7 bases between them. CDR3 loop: CASSSAFTDTQYF. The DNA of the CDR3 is TGTGCCAGCAGCTCCGCCTTCACAGATACGCAGTATTTT.

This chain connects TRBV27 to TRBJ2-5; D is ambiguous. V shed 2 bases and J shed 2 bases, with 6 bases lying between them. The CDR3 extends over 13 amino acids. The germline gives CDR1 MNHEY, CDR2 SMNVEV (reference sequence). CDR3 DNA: TGTGCCAGCAGTTTAGCCCCTCAAGAGACCCAGTACTTC. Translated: CASSLAPQETQYF.

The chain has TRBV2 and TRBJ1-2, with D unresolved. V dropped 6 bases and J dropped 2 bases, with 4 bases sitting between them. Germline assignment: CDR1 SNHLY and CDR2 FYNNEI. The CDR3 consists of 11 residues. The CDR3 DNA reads TGTGCCAGCAGCTTGAACTATGGCTACACCTTC. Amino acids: CASSLNYGYTF.

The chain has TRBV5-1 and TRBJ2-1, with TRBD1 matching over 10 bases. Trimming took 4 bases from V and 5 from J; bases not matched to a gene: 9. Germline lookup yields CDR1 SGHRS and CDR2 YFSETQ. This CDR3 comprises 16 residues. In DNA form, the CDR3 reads TGCGCCAGCAGCCTCATCCGGGACAGGGGACACAATGAGCAGTTCTTC. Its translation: CASSLIRDRGHNEQFF.

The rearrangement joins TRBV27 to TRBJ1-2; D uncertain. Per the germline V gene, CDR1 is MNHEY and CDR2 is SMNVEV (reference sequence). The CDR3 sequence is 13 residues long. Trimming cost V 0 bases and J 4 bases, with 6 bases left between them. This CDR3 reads CASSLSHFYGYTF. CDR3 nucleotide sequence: TGTGCCAGCAGTTTATCCCATTTCTATGGCTACACCTTC.

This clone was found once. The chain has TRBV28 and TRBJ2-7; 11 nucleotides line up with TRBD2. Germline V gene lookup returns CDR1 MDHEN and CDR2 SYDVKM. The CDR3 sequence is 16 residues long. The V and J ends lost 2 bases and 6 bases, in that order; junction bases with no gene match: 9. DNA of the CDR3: TGTGCCAGCAGTTTAAGTAGCGGGAGGGCTCCGGGCGAGCAGTACTTC. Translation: CASSLSSGRAPGEQYF.

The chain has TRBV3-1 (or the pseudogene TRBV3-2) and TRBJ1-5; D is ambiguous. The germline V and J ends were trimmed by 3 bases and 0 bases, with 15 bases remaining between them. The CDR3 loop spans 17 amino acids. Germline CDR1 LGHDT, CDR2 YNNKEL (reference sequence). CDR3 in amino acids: CASSQGVGRYSNQPQHF. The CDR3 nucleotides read TGTGCCAGCAGCCAGGGAGTTGGCAGATATAGCAATCAGCCCCAGCATTTT.

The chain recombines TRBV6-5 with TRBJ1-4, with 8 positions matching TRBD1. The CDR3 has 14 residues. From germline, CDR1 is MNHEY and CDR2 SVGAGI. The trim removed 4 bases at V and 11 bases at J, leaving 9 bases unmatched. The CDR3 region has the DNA TGTGCCAGCAGTTTGACAGGGGTGGTAAGGAAACTGTTTTTT. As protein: CASSLTGVVRKLFF.

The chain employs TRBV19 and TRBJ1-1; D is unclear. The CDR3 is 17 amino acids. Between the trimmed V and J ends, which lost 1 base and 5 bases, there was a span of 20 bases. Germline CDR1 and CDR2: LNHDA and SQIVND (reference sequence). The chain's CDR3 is CASSIGALTQMGTEAFF. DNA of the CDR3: TGTGCCAGTAGTATAGGGGCCTTGACCCAAATGGGGACTGAAGCTTTCTTT.